This T cell receptor beta chain stems from a study of T-cell memory formation after mild COVID-19. Study-wide context: TCR clusters mostly belonged to single donors.

The TCR alpha and TCR beta cDNA libraries, bearing sample barcodes and UMIs, were generated by 5'RACE using constant-segment primers. TCRdb reanalysed the 5' RACE reads using MiXCR and keeps one entry per CDR3 protein. The table lists hundreds of thousands of distinct CDR3 sequences, roughly 18% of them singletons. The V gene lost 3 bases and the J gene lost 5 bases, with 17 bases spanning the gap. This CDR3 is built from 16 residues. Per the germline V gene, CDR1 is SGHTA and CDR2 is FQGTGA. This clonotype was counted only a few times. Its cognate antigen is unknown. Whole-study results and caveats: Cross-reactive memory apparently joined, as some responding clones appeared in pre-infection memory.

What was sequenced was PBMCs or a T cell subset sorted from them (not recorded which). This chain links TRBV7-3 with TRBJ2-1; the D gene could be TRBD1 or TRBD2 (6 bases each). The TCR sequence derives from a man aged 18-30 years who had mild COVID-19 (a few samples of this study predate the infection). Cell type and time point are not known. Here the CDR3 DNA reads TGTGCCAGCAGCTTGGGTTATAGGGGGGCGAACAATGAGCAGTTCTTC. Encoded protein: CASSLGYRGANNEQFF. Using reference TRBV7-3 and TRBJ2-1 for the parts outside the CDR3, the full variable domain is GAGVSQTPSNKVTEKGKYVELRCDPISGHTALYWYRQSLGQGPEFLIYFQGTGAADDSGLPNDRFFAVRPEGSVSTLKIQRTERGDSAVYLCASSLGYRGANNEQFFGPGTRLTVL.